This passage covers 30 T cell receptor beta chains from one sample sequenced in a study of shared T cell receptors in the human thymus. Using immunoSEQ multiplex PCR, the repertoire was profiled, and TCRdb retains in-frame clones only, with some absent. The sample carries hundreds of thousands of clones, around 93% recorded once. Source material: thymocytes. These TCRs come from a human donor.

The chain uses TRBV11-2 and TRBJ2-6, with a weak D call TRBD1 (6 bases). The germline CDR1 and CDR2 sequences are SGHAT and FQNNGV. Trimming took off 1 base at V and 0 bases at J, with 16 bases between the two ends. The CDR3 is 19 residues long. The CDR3 protein is CASSLVSRGRYSGANVLTF. Here the CDR3 DNA reads TGTGCCAGCAGCTTAGTGTCCAGGGGCCGGTACTCTGGGGCCAACGTCCTGACTTTC.

The chain carries TRBV2 and TRBJ2-6; D ambiguous. The CDR3 loop spans 13 amino acids. Between the trimmed V and J ends, which lost 9 bases and 4 bases, there was a span of 10 bases. The germline CDR1 and CDR2 sequences are SNHLY and FYNNEI. The CDR3 reads CARKPTGANVLTF. Here the CDR3 DNA reads TGTGCCAGGAAACCAACGGGGGCCAACGTCCTGACTTTC. Complete variable domain (other parts from reference TRBV2 and TRBJ2-6): EPEVTQTPSHQVTQMGQEVILRCVPISNHLYFYWYRQILGQKVEFLVSFYNNEISEKSEIFDDQFSVERPDGSNFTLKIRSTKLEDSAMYFCARKPTGANVLTFGAGSRLTVL.

V usage is TRBV28 and J usage is TRBJ2-1, with 10 nucleotides matching TRBD2. Trimming took 7 bases from V and 0 from J; bases not matched to a gene: 15. The CDR3 is made up of 19 amino acids. CDR1 and CDR2 from the germline V gene are MDHEN and SYDVKM. The CDR3 DNA sequence: TGTGCCAGCACCCAGGTGTCGAGCGGGAGGGATTCCTCCTACAATGAGCAGTTCTTC. It translates to CASTQVSSGRDSSYNEQFF. Full variable domain (outside the CDR3, taken from reference TRBV28 and TRBJ2-1): DVKVTQSSRYLVKRTGEKVFLECVQDMDHENMFWYRQDPGLGLRLIYFSYDVKMKEKGDIPEGYSVSREKKERFSLILESASTNQTSMYLCASTQVSSGRDSSYNEQFFGPGTRLTVL.

The genes are TRBV5-5 and TRBJ2-1; D unclear. V was trimmed by 4 bases and J by 2 bases, leaving 7 bases between them. The germline V gene has CDR1 SGHKS and CDR2 YYEKEE (reference sequence). This CDR3 has 13 amino acids. The CDR3 here is CASSLFPYNEQFF. The CDR3 DNA sequence: TGTGCCAGCAGCCTATTCCCCTACAATGAGCAGTTCTTC.

The V call is TRBV28, the J call TRBJ2-7; D is possibly TRBD1 (5 bases). The V and J ends lost 5 bases and 0 bases respectively, with 23 bases between them. There are 18 residues in the CDR3. From germline, CDR1 is MDHEN and CDR2 SYDVKM. The CDR3 bases are TGTGCCAGCAGTCAGCTACAGGCCTCTACCTTTTTCTCCTACGAGCAGTACTTC. Translated: CASSQLQASTFFSYEQYF.

The V call is TRBV28, the J call TRBJ2-3, with 10 bases lining up with TRBD1. Germline V CDR1 and CDR2: MDHEN, SYDVKM. This CDR3 is built from 16 residues. The junction had 3 bases not matched to a gene; V was cut back by 1 base and J by 2 bases. The DNA of the CDR3 is TGTGCCAGCAGTTTATCGGGACAGGGGCCCACAGATACGCAGTATTTT. It is translated as CASSLSGQGPTDTQYF.

The V call is TRBV19, the J call TRBJ2-1; TRBD2 aligns across 10 bases. Trimming cost V 3 bases and J 3 bases; bases outside gene matches: 20. The CDR3 loop spans 21 amino acids. In germline, CDR1 is LNHDA, CDR2 SQIVND (reference sequence). The CDR3 DNA reads as TGTGCCAGTAGTATTCCCTCGAAAAACCTAGAAACTAGCGGGGACTACAATGAGCAGTTCTTC. Encoded protein: CASSIPSKNLETSGDYNEQFF.

The genes are TRBV27 and TRBJ2-4; no definite D call. The CDR3 contains 14 residues. The V end was cut by 0 bases, the J end by 1 base, with 4 bases between. The germline gives CDR1 MNHEY, CDR2 SMNVEV (reference sequence). The CDR3 coding sequence is TGTGCCAGCAGTTTATCGGGGGCCAAAAACATTCAGTACTTC. It specifies CASSLSGAKNIQYF.

V is TRBV19 and J is TRBJ1-4, with D tentatively TRBD1 (6 bases). Germline lookup yields CDR1 LNHDA and CDR2 SQIVND (reference sequence). With 4 bases removed from V and 7 bases from J, the gap between germline ends came to 19 bases. This CDR3 contains 16 residues. CDR3 sequence (DNA): TGTGCCAGTAGTAGAGTACCAGGGGTATTCGGTGAAAAACTGTTTTTT. Protein: CASSRVPGVFGEKLFF.

The chain is built from TRBV4-2 and TRBJ2-3; TRBD2 matches at 12 bases. The ends lost 1 base at V and 4 bases at J; junction bases unmatched: 3. CDR1 is LGHNA and CDR2 is YNFKEQ in the germline V gene. The length of the CDR3 is 16 residues. This chain's CDR3 is CASSQGLAGVADTQYF. CDR3 nucleotide sequence: TGTGCCAGCAGCCAAGGACTAGCGGGAGTGGCAGATACGCAGTATTTT.

The rearrangement links TRBV5-4 to TRBJ2-7; 7 nucleotides align to TRBD2. Germline assignment: CDR1 SGHNT and CDR2 YYREEE (reference sequence). This CDR3 spans 12 amino acids. The V and J ends lost 0 bases and 6 bases, in that order; junction bases with no gene match: 0. The DNA of the CDR3 is TGTGCCAGCAGCTTGGGGGGGGGCGAGCAGTACTTC. Its translation: CASSLGGGEQYF.

About this clone: Different DNA sequences within this sample yield the same CDR3. The CDR3 loop reads CASSLRPGGYYGYTF. The CDR3 DNA sequence: TGTGCCAGCAGTTTACGGCCAGGGGGCTACTATGGCTACACCTTC. The chain uses TRBV28 and TRBJ1-2; 8 nucleotides align to TRBD1. The CDR3 runs to 15 residues. Germline CDR1 MDHEN, CDR2 SYDVKM. Trimming removed 2 bases from V and 3 bases from J; junction bases left unmatched: 5.

The chain uses TRBV5-1 and TRBJ2-1, with TRBD2 matching over 10 bases. Germline-derived CDR1 and CDR2 are SGHRS and YFSETQ. The CDR3 is made up of 17 amino acids. Trimming cost V 4 bases and J 3 bases; bases outside gene matches: 10. The CDR3 here is CASSNPGLATHYNEQFF. CDR3 nucleotides: TGCGCCAGCAGCAACCCGGGACTAGCGACCCACTACAATGAGCAGTTCTTC.

The V call is TRBV5-4, the J call TRBJ1-2, with a possible D match to TRBD1 (5 bases). V was pared by 3 bases and J by 0 bases, with 9 bases between. CDR3 length equals 14 residues. Germline values: CDR1 SGHNT, CDR2 YYREEE (reference sequence). The CDR3 here is CASSCRGSNYGYTF. CDR3 sequence (DNA): TGTGCCAGCAGCTGTCGGGGGTCTAACTATGGCTACACCTTC.

Concerning this clone itself: The germline gene is not matched at one end of the junction; a read error may be the cause. This chain links TRBV7-2 with TRBJ2-6; D uncertain. Germline CDR1 and CDR2: SGHTA and FQGNSA. The CDR3 extends over 13 amino acids. CDR3 sequence: CASSLDGTNVLTF. CDR3 DNA: TGTGCCAGCAGCTTAGATGGGACCAACGTCCTGACTTTC.

V and J are TRBV6-5 and TRBJ2-5; 9 bases align to TRBD1. The V gene's germline CDR1 is MNHEY and CDR2 SVGAGI. With V trimmed by 6 bases and J by 10 bases, 15 bases remained unmatched. CDR3 size: 15 residues. CDR3 sequence (DNA): TGTGCCAGCAGGACCGGGACAGGGTACAGGGGGAACCAGTACTTC. It encodes CASRTGTGYRGNQYF.

The V and J genes are TRBV15 and TRBJ1-5, with 8 bases fitting TRBD1. Looked up from germline, CDR1 is LNHNV and CDR2 is YYDKDF (reference sequence). With V trimmed by 0 bases and J by 4 bases, 14 bases remained unmatched. The CDR3 covers 19 residues. The DNA for the CDR3 is TGTGCCACCAGCAGAGACGGGCAGGGGGCGTTGATTTGGAATCAGCCCCAGCATTTT. Translated: CATSRDGQGALIWNQPQHF.

The chain recombines TRBV27 with TRBJ2-7, with 11 bases lining up with TRBD2. Trimming took 6 bases from V and 5 from J; bases not matched to a gene: 6. The CDR3 runs to 14 residues. Per the germline V gene, CDR1 is MNHEY and CDR2 is SMNVEV (reference sequence). The CDR3 DNA is TGTGCCAGCAGCCGTAGCGGGAGGGGCGACGAGCAGTACTTC. Translated: CASSRSGRGDEQYF.

The chain uses TRBV2 and TRBJ2-1; 7 bases match TRBD2. Germline trimming cut 6 bases from V and 3 bases from J; bases unmatched to any gene: 11. Germline CDR1 is SNHLY and CDR2 is FYNNEI. The CDR3 is 16 residues long. CDR3 residues: CASRRPLAELYNEQFF. The CDR3 region has the DNA TGTGCCAGCAGGCGGCCCCTAGCGGAACTCTACAATGAGCAGTTCTTC.

The V and J genes are TRBV6-5 and TRBJ1-1; tentatively, D is TRBD1 (6 bases). Germline V gene lookup returns CDR1 MNHEY and CDR2 SVGAGI. The ends were cut back, 4 bases at V and 5 bases at J, with 14 bases in the middle. The CDR3 has 14 residues. The CDR3 loop is CASSSTGRRTEAFF. CDR3 DNA sequence: TGTGCCAGCAGTTCCACAGGGAGAAGGACTGAAGCTTTCTTT.

This clone appeared a single time. The genes are TRBV7-8 and TRBJ2-3; TRBD2 might be the D (7 bases). Germline V CDR1 and CDR2: SGHVS, FQNEAQ. This CDR3 contains 17 residues. V lost 10 bases to trimming and J lost 1 base, with 24 bases between them. The CDR3 nucleotides are TGTGCCACTATCGGGGGGCGGAGTTTTGATGGCACAGATACGCAGTATTTT. Translating it yields CATIGGRSFDGTDTQYF.

The genes are TRBV9 and TRBJ1-2; TRBD1 agrees at 10 bases. This CDR3 is 13 amino acids long. Per the germline V gene, CDR1 is SGDLS and CDR2 is YYNGEE. The V and J ends lost 3 bases and 4 bases, in that order; junction bases with no gene match: 0. This CDR3 is CASSGDRGYGYTF. DNA for the CDR3: TGTGCCAGCAGCGGGGACAGGGGCTATGGCTACACCTTC.

V is TRBV7-2 and J is TRBJ1-1; D may be TRBD1 (6 bases). This CDR3 is 16 amino acids long. Trimming took off 0 bases at V and 1 base at J, with 12 bases between the two ends. CDR1 and CDR2 from the germline V gene are SGHTA and FQGNSA. The CDR3: CASSLAGQPGNTEAFF. The DNA of the CDR3 is TGTGCCAGCAGCTTAGCCGGACAGCCAGGGAACACTGAAGCTTTCTTT.

CDR3 sequence: CASSFLEGSYEQYF. The CDR3 nucleotides are TGCGCCAGCAGCTTCCTAGAAGGGTCCTACGAGCAGTACTTC. This sequence joins TRBV5-1 and TRBJ2-7; D is undetermined. Trimming removed 2 bases from V and 1 base from J, with 10 bases in between. This CDR3 has 14 amino acids. CDR1 is SGHRS and CDR2 is YFSETQ in the germline V gene.

This sequence joins TRBV7-8 and TRBJ1-5, with D perhaps TRBD1 (6 bases). Germline CDR1 reads SGHVS; CDR2 reads FQNEAQ. The CDR3 runs to 20 residues. The V and J ends lost 3 bases and 4 bases respectively, with 28 bases between them. For the CDR3, the DNA is TGTGCCAGCAGCTTTAGGGGGGTTGGAGCTGTACATCTTGTAAATCAGCCCCAGCATTTT. Its protein is CASSFRGVGAVHLVNQPQHF.

The chain uses TRBV7-9 and TRBJ1-4; 10 bases line up with TRBD1. From germline, CDR1 is SEHNR and CDR2 FQNEAQ (reference sequence). This CDR3 spans 17 amino acids. The V gene end was trimmed by 5 bases and the J gene end by 5 bases; junction bases not matched to a gene: 11. The CDR3 protein is CASSLKPTGGRNEKLFF. DNA of the CDR3: TGTGCCAGCAGCCTTAAGCCGACAGGGGGCCGGAATGAAAAACTGTTTTTT.

Note on this clone: A junction end diverges from the germline sequence, so it may reflect a read error. Other DNA sequences in the sample encode the same CDR3. V gene TRBV6-5 combines with J gene TRBJ2-5; 11 bases are a match to TRBD1. The germline V gene has CDR1 MNHEY and CDR2 SVGAGI. There are 16 residues in the CDR3. CDR3 sequence: CASSSRDRGMKETQYF. The CDR3 nucleotides read TGTGCCAGCAGTTCCCGGGACAGGGGGATGAAAGAGACCCAATACTTC.

The chain carries TRBV11-1 and TRBJ2-7, with TRBD2 matching over 7 bases. There are 17 residues in the CDR3. Trimming removed 0 bases from V and 5 bases from J; junction bases left unmatched: 13. Germline CDR1 is SGHAT and CDR2 is FQDESV (reference sequence). The CDR3 nucleotides are TGTGCCAGCAGCTTAGCGGGAGGGCCGCCCCCTTTTCACGAGCAGTACTTC. It translates to CASSLAGGPPPFHEQYF.

The gene calls are TRBV6-5 and TRBJ1-1; D is unresolved. This CDR3 region has 13 residues. Germline assignment: CDR1 MNHEY and CDR2 SVGAGI. The ends were cut back, 4 bases at V and 2 bases at J, with 8 bases in the middle. The CDR3 loop is CASSSRGNTEAFF. The CDR3 region has the DNA TGTGCCAGCAGTTCTCGGGGAAACACTGAAGCTTTCTTT.

The genes are TRBV5-6 and TRBJ1-5; 7 bases are a match to TRBD1. CDR3 length equals 19 residues. Trimming cost V 4 bases and J 0 bases; bases outside gene matches: 16. Germline V gene sequence: CDR1 SGHDT, CDR2 YYEEEE. CDR3 sequence reads: CASSQYQTGKAYSNQPQHF. The CDR3 DNA reads as TGTGCCAGCAGCCAGTACCAGACAGGGAAGGCGTATAGCAATCAGCCCCAGCATTTT.